This passage covers 5 T cell receptor beta chains from one sample sequenced in a study of T cells in localized non-small cell lung cancer. Assay: immunoSEQ multiplex PCR; the TCRdb copy retains only in-frame clones and omits some. The sample shows about 45,000 clones, about four fifths of them seen only once. The sequencing used peripheral blood mononuclear cells, collected before any cancer treatment. All receptors derive from a man aged 35-75 years with stage III lung adenocarcinoma.

V usage is TRBV30 and J usage is TRBJ2-5, with TRBD2 matching 8 bases. Germline CDR1 GTSNPN, CDR2 SVGIG (reference sequence). The CDR3 is 13 amino acids. V lost 3 bases and J lost 5; bases outside the gene matches: 5. CDR3 sequence reads: CAWSGGARETQYF. CDR3 nucleotide sequence: TGTGCCTGGAGCGGGGGGGCCCGGGAGACCCAGTACTTC. Based on the CDR3 plus reference TRBV30 and TRBJ2-5, the full variable domain is SQTIHQWPATLVQPVGSPLSLECTVEGTSNPNLYWYRQAAGRGLQLLFYSVGIGQISSEVPQNLSASRPQDRQFILSSKKLLLSDSGFYLCAWSGGARETQYFGPGTRLLVL.

The chain has TRBV5-1 and TRBJ2-2; a possible D gene is TRBD1 (5 bases). CDR3 size: 15 residues. Germline-derived CDR1 and CDR2 are SGHRS and YFSETQ. The V end was cut by 2 bases, the J end by 0 bases, with 8 bases between. CDR3 nucleotide sequence: TGCGCCAGCAGCTTAGACAGCCCGAACACCGGGGAGCTGTTTTTT. Translating gives CASSLDSPNTGELFF.

The J gene is TRBJ2-5, the V gene TRBV6-1; 10 bases are shared with TRBD1. V trimming: 6 bases; J trimming: 4 bases; junction bases outside the gene matches: 5. The germline V gene has CDR1 MNHNS and CDR2 SASEGT. The CDR3 runs to 14 residues. This CDR3 is CASSGQGEGETQYF. The CDR3 coding sequence is TGTGCCAGCAGCGGACAGGGGGAGGGAGAGACCCAGTACTTC.

V and J are TRBV10-3 and TRBJ2-2; 11 bases are shared with TRBD2. Germline V CDR1 and CDR2: ENHRY, SYGVKD. The J segment lost 4 bases and the V segment lost 0 bases, leaving 1 base of the junction unmatched. This CDR3 has 16 residues. The chain's CDR3 is CAISESTSGGTGELFF. In DNA, the CDR3 is TGTGCCATCAGTGAGTCAACTAGCGGGGGCACCGGGGAGCTGTTTTTT.

This clone was observed a few times. The chain couples TRBV19 to TRBJ2-6, with D perhaps TRBD1 (7 bases). V lost 7 bases and J 0 bases, leaving 16 bases between the germline ends. Germline CDR1 is LNHDA and CDR2 is SQIVND (reference sequence). The CDR3 spans 17 residues. The CDR3 here is CASTNPGGSSGANVLTF. The CDR3 nucleotides are TGTGCCAGTACTAATCCAGGGGGGAGCTCTGGGGCCAACGTCCTGACTTTC.